Listed here is a single TCR beta chain. Its target antigen remains unknown. No clone much larger than this one lies a single base away; base qualities are absent. The intended sense of this specimen's time point label: day 60 (about 2 months) after transplantation. The treatment or condition label on this specimen signifies: allogeneic hematopoietic cell transplantation with graft depleted of TCRalphabeta T cells and CD19 B cells. The children who served as transplant recipients had been given grafts of TCRalphabeta/CD19-depleted allogeneic hematopoietic cells. The sample comes from a study of T-cell reconstitution after alpha-beta-depleted transplantation in children (dated by TCRdb to the mid-2010s). With regard to the full study: T-cell immune reconstitution after TCRalphabeta/CD19-depleted allogeneic hematopoietic cell transplantation in children was quantitatively tracked in the study by means of TCR repertoire profiling.

Library prep was done by PCR. Sequenced using an Illumina HiSeq 2500. TCR libraries were prepared with molecular barcoding, using unique molecular identifiers to normalize TCRbeta repertoire quantification. In-frame beta chains were kept once TCRdb had trimmed the public reads at Q25 with fastp and called clones with MiXCR. Rows merge per CDR3 protein into single entries with the most common DNA and genes. In this sample the table shows about 97,000 distinct CDR3 sequences, around 5.9% of which occur a single time. The ten most abundant clones make up around 5.6% of the sample. General findings and caveats noted by the study authors: The high TCRbeta diversity at day 60 in some patients was ascribed to recipient T cells and intrathymic progenitors that had survived conditioning. Over subsequent months, a decline in hyperexpanded clone frequencies was noted, and after one year, T-cell counts and TCRbeta diversity were mostly ascribed to newly produced T cells. About two months after transplant, the apparently early recovery of alphabetaT-cell counts reportedly depended on just several hundred clones that had expanded rapidly and came from non-depleted graft cells.

The CDR3 starts with the cysteine, ends with the phenylalanine, and has 20 residues. The only DNA kept is the CDR3, 60 bases in frame from the first base. For CDR1 and CDR2, the germline V gene (reference sequence) lists LNHDA and SQIVND. Trimming accounts for 8 bases at V and 4 bases at J, while the number of junction bases matched to no gene is 21. This sequence was found in a female patient aged 2-10 years who had a stem cell transplant for Fanconi anemia, so the T cells may come from the graft donor. The specimen was PBMCs, mostly from graft donor cells, collected 60 days after TCRalphabeta/CD19-depleted stem cell transplant. Recombination joined TRBV19 with TRBJ2-6, with TRBD1 matching 9 junction bases. The DNA is TGTGCCAGTGCCCAGAACGGGGGGATGGGACAGGGCGCGGGGGCCAACGTCCTGACTTTC. Its amino acids are CASAQNGGMGQGAGANVLTF.